Listed below are T cell receptor beta chains from one sample, sequenced in a study of cytomegalovirus exposure and HLA in healthy donors. This table comes from immunoSEQ multiplex PCR, and its TCRdb copy is limited to in-frame clones, with some not included. The sample consists of 160,000 or so clones, roughly four fifths of them appearing once. Sequencing was done on a sample of PBMCs. The receptors derive from a man aged 50-60 years in good health and CMV-seropositive. The CDR3 runs from the conserved cysteine through the conserved F or W. The order of the fields is clone size, D gene, J gene, V gene, CDR3 DNA, CDR3 protein. D genes are given only for firm matches. Where a row states a size, it is once, few, many or the class of an expanded clone; other rows omit it.

clone_size: -
d_call: -
j_call: TRBJ1-3
v_call: TRBV6-6
cdr3_nt: TGTGCCAGCAAGGACGGGAGCTCTGGAAACACCATATATTTT
cdr3_aa: CASKDGSSGNTIYF

clone_size: -
d_call: TRBD1
j_call: TRBJ2-5
v_call: TRBV6-6
cdr3_nt: TGTGCCAGCAAGATACAGGGGGATCGGGGAGAGACCCAGTACTTC
cdr3_aa: CASKIQGDRGETQYF

clone_size: -
d_call: TRBD1
j_call: TRBJ2-1
v_call: TRBV9
cdr3_nt: TGTGCCAGCAGCGTCACAGGGGGCATGGCGGGAGACTTCGGTGAGCAGTTCTTC
cdr3_aa: CASSVTGGMAGDFGEQFF

clone_size: -
d_call: -
j_call: TRBJ2-7
v_call: TRBV30
cdr3_nt: TGTGCCTGGAGTCGGCAGGGCGTGGGCGAGCAGTACTTC
cdr3_aa: CAWSRQGVGEQYF

clone_size: -
d_call: TRBD1
j_call: TRBJ2-4
v_call: TRBV6-5
cdr3_nt: TGTGCCAGCAGTCGGGACAGGGGGAACATTCAGTACTTC
cdr3_aa: CASSRDRGNIQYF

clone_size: -
d_call: -
j_call: TRBJ2-6
v_call: TRBV19
cdr3_nt: TGTGCCAGTAGTATGAAGGGGGTGATCCCCTCTGGGGCCAACGTCCTGACTTTC
cdr3_aa: CASSMKGVIPSGANVLTF

clone_size: once
d_call: -
j_call: TRBJ2-1
v_call: TRBV27
cdr3_nt: TGTGCCAGCAGTCCCACGCAGTCCTACCTAGACAATGAGCAGTTCTTC
cdr3_aa: CASSPTQSYLDNEQFF

clone_size: -
d_call: -
j_call: TRBJ1-2
v_call: TRBV5-4
cdr3_nt: TGTGCCAGCAGCCCCCAGGAGGTTTATGGCTACACCTTC
cdr3_aa: CASSPQEVYGYTF

clone_size: -
d_call: -
j_call: TRBJ2-4
v_call: TRBV28
cdr3_nt: TGTGCCAGCAGTAGCCGAGTGAGCGGTATAGCCAAAAACATTCAGTACTTC
cdr3_aa: CASSSRVSGIAKNIQYF

clone_size: -
d_call: -
j_call: TRBJ2-1
v_call: TRBV5-1
cdr3_nt: TGCGCCAGCAGCTTGGCCTCGGCGGGGGCCTACTACAATGAGCAGTTCTTC
cdr3_aa: CASSLASAGAYYNEQFF

clone_size: -
d_call: -
j_call: TRBJ1-2
v_call: TRBV5-4
cdr3_nt: TGTGCCAGCAGCATGCAGGGACTCGGGCGCTACACCTTC
cdr3_aa: CASSMQGLGRYTF

clone_size: -
d_call: -
j_call: TRBJ2-3
v_call: TRBV28
cdr3_nt: TGTGCCAGCAGTCTGACGTCCTACAGGGCAGATACGCAGTATTTT
cdr3_aa: CASSLTSYRADTQYF

clone_size: -
d_call: -
j_call: TRBJ1-1
v_call: TRBV11-1
cdr3_nt: TGTGCCAGCAGCCCCCCGAGTTGGGGAGGGGACACTGAAGCTTTCTTT
cdr3_aa: CASSPPSWGGDTEAFF

clone_size: -
d_call: TRBD2
j_call: TRBJ2-7
v_call: TRBV9
cdr3_nt: TGTGCCAGCAGCCTAAGCGGGATAGACTCCTACGAGCAGTACTTC
cdr3_aa: CASSLSGIDSYEQYF

clone_size: -
d_call: TRBD2
j_call: TRBJ2-3
v_call: TRBV5-1
cdr3_nt: TGCGCCAGCAGCTTGGACTCCGGGGGGGGAGGGGATACGCAGTATTTT
cdr3_aa: CASSLDSGGGGDTQYF

clone_size: -
d_call: TRBD1
j_call: TRBJ1-1
v_call: TRBV6-1
cdr3_nt: TGTGCCAGCAGTAGAGGACAGGGGAACGCTGAAGCTTTCTTT
cdr3_aa: CASSRGQGNAEAFF

clone_size: few
d_call: -
j_call: TRBJ2-7
v_call: TRBV10-2
cdr3_nt: TGCGCCAGCAGTGAGGGGCGCAGAGTAGGCTACGAGCAGTACTTC
cdr3_aa: CASSEGRRVGYEQYF

clone_size: once
d_call: -
j_call: TRBJ2-1
v_call: TRBV21-1
cdr3_nt: TGTGCCAGCAGCAAATACGGTAGCGGGACCTACAATGAGCAGTTCTTC
cdr3_aa: CASSKYGSGTYNEQFF

clone_size: -
d_call: -
j_call: TRBJ2-1
v_call: TRBV5-1
cdr3_nt: TGCGCCAGCAGCCCAGGGCCGGGCGGGGCGGCCAATGAGCAGTTCTTC
cdr3_aa: CASSPGPGGAANEQFF

clone_size: few
d_call: -
j_call: TRBJ1-1
v_call: TRBV20-1
cdr3_nt: TGCAGTGCTTCAGGGTACACTGAAGCTTTCTTT
cdr3_aa: CSASGYTEAFF

clone_size: -
d_call: -
j_call: TRBJ1-3
v_call: TRBV25-1
cdr3_nt: TGTGCCAGCCAGTCATCTGGAAACACCATATATTTT
cdr3_aa: CASQSSGNTIYF

clone_size: -
d_call: TRBD1
j_call: TRBJ2-1
v_call: TRBV18
cdr3_nt: TGTGCCAGCTCACCAAGTAGGACAGGGGGTCATGAGCAGTTCTTC
cdr3_aa: CASSPSRTGGHEQFF

clone_size: -
d_call: -
j_call: TRBJ1-6
v_call: TRBV7-9
cdr3_nt: TGTTCCAGCAGCGAGGTAGGATTCGATAATTCACCCCTCCACTTT
cdr3_aa: CSSSEVGFDNSPLHF

clone_size: -
d_call: -
j_call: TRBJ2-1
v_call: TRBV28
cdr3_nt: TGTGCCAGCAGTTTTCGCCTAGCTAATGAGCAGTTCTTC
cdr3_aa: CASSFRLANEQFF

clone_size: -
d_call: TRBD1
j_call: TRBJ2-7
v_call: TRBV27
cdr3_nt: TGTGCCAGCAGTTTAAGACAGGGATTCGCCTACGAGCAGTACTTC
cdr3_aa: CASSLRQGFAYEQYF

clone_size: -
d_call: -
j_call: TRBJ2-3
v_call: TRBV7-6
cdr3_nt: TGTGCCAGCAGCTTAGGGTTTAGCGAGCGACACACAGATACGCAGTATTTT
cdr3_aa: CASSLGFSERHTDTQYF

clone_size: -
d_call: TRBD2
j_call: TRBJ2-3
v_call: TRBV29-1
cdr3_nt: TGCAGCGTTGAAGGGGGGGGACTAGCGGGGGTCCGGGGTACGCAGTATTTT
cdr3_aa: CSVEGGGLAGVRGTQYF

clone_size: -
d_call: TRBD1
j_call: TRBJ2-7
v_call: TRBV2
cdr3_nt: TGTGCCAGCACCCCCCGACAGGGAATATACGAGCAGTACTTC
cdr3_aa: CASTPRQGIYEQYF

clone_size: -
d_call: -
j_call: TRBJ2-5
v_call: TRBV5-6
cdr3_nt: TGTGCCAGCAGCTTCAATAGGGGACACCTGGGAGAGACCCAGTACTTC
cdr3_aa: CASSFNRGHLGETQYF

clone_size: -
d_call: -
j_call: TRBJ1-2
v_call: TRBV11-2
cdr3_nt: TGTGCCAGCAGCGAGGGCGGACAGCCCGGCTATGGCTACACCTTC
cdr3_aa: CASSEGGQPGYGYTF

clone_size: -
d_call: -
j_call: TRBJ2-1
v_call: TRBV4-3
cdr3_nt: TGCGCCAGCAGCCAAGACATCAGGGTACGCGAGCAGTTCTTC
cdr3_aa: CASSQDIRVREQFF

clone_size: -
d_call: -
j_call: TRBJ1-1
v_call: TRBV20-1
cdr3_nt: TGCAGTGCTTTAAACACTGAAGCTTTCTTT
cdr3_aa: CSALNTEAFF

clone_size: -
d_call: -
j_call: TRBJ2-7
v_call: TRBV5-1
cdr3_nt: TGCGCCAGCAGCCACCGGGACTCCTCCTACGAGCAGTACTTC
cdr3_aa: CASSHRDSSYEQYF

clone_size: -
d_call: TRBD1
j_call: TRBJ2-2
v_call: TRBV27
cdr3_nt: TGTGCCAGCCGACTTCCCGGGACAGTGGGGACCGGGGAGCTGTTTTTT
cdr3_aa: CASRLPGTVGTGELFF

clone_size: -
d_call: -
j_call: TRBJ2-7
v_call: TRBV5-6
cdr3_nt: TGTGCCAGCAGCTTGGGGCAGGGGAGCGGCTACGAGCAGTACTTC
cdr3_aa: CASSLGQGSGYEQYF

clone_size: -
d_call: -
j_call: TRBJ2-1
v_call: TRBV7-2
cdr3_nt: TGTGCCAGCAGCGGTGACAGGATCTCCTACAATGAGCAGTTCTTC
cdr3_aa: CASSGDRISYNEQFF

clone_size: -
d_call: TRBD1
j_call: TRBJ1-5
v_call: TRBV6-5
cdr3_nt: TGTGCCAGCAGCGGGACAGGCGATAGCAATCAGCCCCAGCATTTT
cdr3_aa: CASSGTGDSNQPQHF

clone_size: -
d_call: TRBD1
j_call: TRBJ2-7
v_call: TRBV5-1
cdr3_nt: TGCGCCAGCAGCTTGGCGGGACAGGGTGAGGGCGAGCAGTACTTC
cdr3_aa: CASSLAGQGEGEQYF

clone_size: -
d_call: -
j_call: TRBJ2-1
v_call: TRBV6-6
cdr3_nt: TGTGCCAGCACCTACGGGGATAGATACAATGAGCAGTTCTTC
cdr3_aa: CASTYGDRYNEQFF

clone_size: -
d_call: -
j_call: TRBJ1-1
v_call: TRBV5-1
cdr3_nt: TGCGCCAGCAGGGCGCGCAGGGAGAACACTGAAGCTTTCTTT
cdr3_aa: CASRARRENTEAFF

clone_size: -
d_call: -
j_call: TRBJ1-2
v_call: TRBV19
cdr3_nt: TGTGCCAGTAGTATAGGGCAGGGAAACTATGGCTACACCTTC
cdr3_aa: CASSIGQGNYGYTF

clone_size: -
d_call: -
j_call: TRBJ2-7
v_call: TRBV9
cdr3_nt: TGTGCCAGCAGCGGAGGGGGTCCCTACGAGCAGTACTTC
cdr3_aa: CASSGGGPYEQYF

clone_size: once
d_call: TRBD1
j_call: TRBJ2-7
v_call: TRBV2
cdr3_nt: TGTGCCAGCAGTGGGACAGGGGGCCTGGACGAGCAGTACTTC
cdr3_aa: CASSGTGGLDEQYF

clone_size: -
d_call: TRBD2
j_call: TRBJ2-1
v_call: TRBV11-2
cdr3_nt: TGTGCCAGCAGCTTTTCCGGGACTAGCATTTGGAATGAGCAGTTCTTC
cdr3_aa: CASSFSGTSIWNEQFF